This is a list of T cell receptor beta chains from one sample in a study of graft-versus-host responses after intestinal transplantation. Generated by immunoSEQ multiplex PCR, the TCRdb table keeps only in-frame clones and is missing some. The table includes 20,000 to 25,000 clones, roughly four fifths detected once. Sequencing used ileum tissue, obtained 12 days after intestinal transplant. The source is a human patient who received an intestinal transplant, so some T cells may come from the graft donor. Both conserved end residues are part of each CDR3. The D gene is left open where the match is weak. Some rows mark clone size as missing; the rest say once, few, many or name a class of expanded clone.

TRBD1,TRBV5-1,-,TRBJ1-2,TGCGCCAGCAGCCCCGGGACAGGGGCGAGACTAGGCTATGGCTACACCTTC,CASSPGTGARLGYGYTF
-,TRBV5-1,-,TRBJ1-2,TGCGCCAGCAGCTTGTCCCAGGGCCCCTATGGCTACACCTTC,CASSLSQGPYGYTF
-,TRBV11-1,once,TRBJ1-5,TGTGCCAGCAGCTCTAATAGCAATCAGCCCCAGCATTTT,CASSSNSNQPQHF
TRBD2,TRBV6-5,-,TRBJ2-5,TGTGCCAGCAAGATTAGCGGGGGGACGAGGGAGACCCAGTACTTC,CASKISGGTRETQYF
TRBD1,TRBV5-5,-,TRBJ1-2,TGTGCCAGCAGCTCGTCGGCTGGGACAGGTGATGGCTACACCTTC,CASSSSAGTGDGYTF
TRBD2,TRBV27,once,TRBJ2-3,TGTGCCAGCGAGACCTCGGGGGGAGATACGCAGTATTTT,CASETSGGDTQYF
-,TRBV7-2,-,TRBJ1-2,TGTGCCAGCAGCCCCACGTGGGGGGGGAAAGGGGGCTACACCTTC,CASSPTWGGKGGYTF
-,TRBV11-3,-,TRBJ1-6,TGTGCCAGCAGCATTGGGCCGGGGGCACCCCTCCACTTT,CASSIGPGAPLHF
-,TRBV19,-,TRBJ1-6,TGTGCCAGTAGGCGGACAGAAGAGTCACCCCTCCACTTT,CASRRTEESPLHF
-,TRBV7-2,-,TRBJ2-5,TGTGCCAGCAGCTCCCTCCTCGGGAATCCGGGGACCCAGTACTTC,CASSSLLGNPGTQYF
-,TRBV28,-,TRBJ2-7,TGTGCCAGCAGGTACCTTAGGGGGACCTACGAGCAGTACTTC,CASRYLRGTYEQYF
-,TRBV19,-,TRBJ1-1,TGTGCCAGTAGTTCCATGACTTTGGAAGCTTTCTTT,CASSSMTLEAFF
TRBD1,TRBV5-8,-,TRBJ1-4,TGTGCCAGCCGCACCGAGACAGGGCACGAAAAACTGTTTTTT,CASRTETGHEKLFF
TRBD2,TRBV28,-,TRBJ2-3,TGTGCCAGCAGTTTACTAGCGGGAGATACGCAGTATTTT,CASSLLAGDTQYF
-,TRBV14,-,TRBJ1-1,TGTGCCAGCAGCCAAGCCGGTATGAACACTGAAGCTTTCTTT,CASSQAGMNTEAFF
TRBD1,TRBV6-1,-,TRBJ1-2,TGTGCCAGCAGTATAGGGACAGACTATGGCTACACCTTC,CASSIGTDYGYTF
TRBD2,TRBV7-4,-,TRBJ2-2,TGTGCCGCCGAACTAGCGGACACCGGGGAGCTGTTTTTT,CAAELADTGELFF
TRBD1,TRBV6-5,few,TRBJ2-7,TGTGCCAGCAGTTCCCCAGGGGGTTTCGAGCAGTACTTC,CASSSPGGFEQYF
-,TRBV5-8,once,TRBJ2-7,TGTGCCAGCAGCTTCACGAGCGAGCAGTACTTC,CASSFTSEQYF
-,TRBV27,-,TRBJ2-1,TGTGCCAGCGGTGGACAGTCCAGCTCCTACAATGAGCAGTTCTTC,CASGGQSSSYNEQFF
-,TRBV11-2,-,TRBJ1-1,TGTGCCAGCAGCTTAGGAGGGATTCCGGGGGCTTTCTTT,CASSLGGIPGAFF
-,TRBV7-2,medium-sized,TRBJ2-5,TGTGCCAGCAGCTTAGGGACAGCGAGGCAAGAGACCCAGTACTTC,CASSLGTARQETQYF
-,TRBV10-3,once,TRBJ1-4,TGTGCCATCAGCGGGGATGGAGCAATCCTGTTTTTT,CAISGDGAILFF
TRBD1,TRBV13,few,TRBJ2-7,TGTGCCAGCAGCTTAGGGCGCAGGGGGAGTGAGCAGTACTTC,CASSLGRRGSEQYF
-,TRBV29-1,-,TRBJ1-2,TGCAGCGTTGAGGTGGGGAGTAGGTATGGCTACACCTTC,CSVEVGSRYGYTF
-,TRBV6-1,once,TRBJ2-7,TGTGCCAGCACCCCTTTCCGGGGGGCTTACGAGCAGTACTTC,CASTPFRGAYEQYF
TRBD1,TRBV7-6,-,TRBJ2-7,TGTGCCAGCAGCTTAGGACAGGGGGCCGAGCAGTACTTC,CASSLGQGAEQYF
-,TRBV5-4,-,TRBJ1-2,TGTGCCAGCAGCTTGGCAGGGCCCAACTATGGCTACACCTTC,CASSLAGPNYGYTF
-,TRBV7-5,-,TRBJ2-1,TGTGCCAGAAGCTTAATACTCGTCGGGGGGTCCAGCTCCTACAATGAGCAGTTCTTC,CARSLILVGGSSSYNEQFF
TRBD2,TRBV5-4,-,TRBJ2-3,TGTGCCAGCAGCTCCGGACTAGCGGGATATTCAGATACGCAGTATTTT,CASSSGLAGYSDTQYF
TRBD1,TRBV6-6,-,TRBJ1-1,TGTGCCAGCAGTTACTCGAACAGGGGCACTGAAGCTTTCTTT,CASSYSNRGTEAFF
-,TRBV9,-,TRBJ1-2,TGTGCCAGCAGCGCCAATATAGGGGTGAAGGGAGGCTACACCTTC,CASSANIGVKGGYTF
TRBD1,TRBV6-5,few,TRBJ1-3,TGTGCCAGCAGTTACTCGCGGGCCCAGGGGGACACCATATATTTT,CASSYSRAQGDTIYF
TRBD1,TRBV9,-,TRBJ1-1,TGTGCCAGCAGCGCCAATCCGGGACAGGCGAACACTGAAGCTTTCTTT,CASSANPGQANTEAFF
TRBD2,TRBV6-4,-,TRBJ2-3,TGTGCCAGCAGTGACAGCGGGAGGGCCACAGATACGCAGTATTTT,CASSDSGRATDTQYF
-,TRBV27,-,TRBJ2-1,TGTGCCAGCAGTTTGTTCGACGGGAGTGGAAATGAGCAGTTCTTC,CASSLFDGSGNEQFF
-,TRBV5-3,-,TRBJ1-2,TGTGCCAGAAGCTCCGGGAAGGACTATGGCTACACCTTC,CARSSGKDYGYTF
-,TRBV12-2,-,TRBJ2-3,TGTGCAAGTCGCTTAGCAGAGGACACAGATACGCAGTATTTT,CASRLAEDTDTQYF
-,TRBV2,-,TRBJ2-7,TGTGCCAGCAAAGAGACAGAGAGCTCCTACGAGCAGTACTTC,CASKETESSYEQYF
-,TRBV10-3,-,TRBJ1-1,TGTGCCATCAGTGTGGACAGGAACACTGAAGCTTTCTTT,CAISVDRNTEAFF
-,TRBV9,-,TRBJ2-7,TGTGCCAGCAGCGTAGGACCAGGGGTTCCCTACGAGCAGTACTTC,CASSVGPGVPYEQYF
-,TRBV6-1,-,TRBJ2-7,TGTGCCAGCAGTACCTCAGGGTGGCCCTACGAGCAGTACTTC,CASSTSGWPYEQYF
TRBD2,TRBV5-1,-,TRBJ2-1,TGCGCCAGCAGCTGGGAGGGACTAGCGGGGGGGCCCCCCTACAATGAGCAGTTCTTC,CASSWEGLAGGPPYNEQFF
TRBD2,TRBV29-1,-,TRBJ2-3,TGCAGCGTTGTTAGGGACTACCTTTACGGAGATACGCAGTATTTT,CSVVRDYLYGDTQYF
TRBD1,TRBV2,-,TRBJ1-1,TGTGCCAGCAGTTCAGGGGGCCCGAACACTGAAGCTTTCTTT,CASSSGGPNTEAFF
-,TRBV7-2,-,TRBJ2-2,TGTGCCAGCACCCGAGCGGCCGGGGAGCTGTTTTTT,CASTRAAGELFF
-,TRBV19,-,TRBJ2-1,TGTGCCAGTAGTCCCCTAGAAGATCGACGGCAGTTCTTC,CASSPLEDRRQFF
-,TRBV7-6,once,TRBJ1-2,TGTGCCAGCAGCCACTACTTCTATGGCTACACCTTC,CASSHYFYGYTF
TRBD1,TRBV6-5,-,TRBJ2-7,TGTGCCAGCAGCCCCGGACAGGGGGGATACGAGCAGTACTTC,CASSPGQGGYEQYF
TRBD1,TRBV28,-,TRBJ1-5,TGTGCCACCGGGACAGGGGGCGGCAATCAGCCCCAGCATTTT,CATGTGGGNQPQHF
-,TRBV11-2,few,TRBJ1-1,TGTGCCAGCAGCTTAACGGGGACTATACCAACCACTGAAGCTTTCTTT,CASSLTGTIPTTEAFF
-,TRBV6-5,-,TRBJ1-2,TGTGCCAGCAGTTGGGCAGCCCTTAACTATGGCTACACCTTC,CASSWAALNYGYTF
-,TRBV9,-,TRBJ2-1,TGTGCCAGCAGCTCGTTCAATGAGCAGTTCTTC,CASSSFNEQFF
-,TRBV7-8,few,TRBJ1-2,TGTGCCAGCAGCAGCGGGTCCCGGGACCCCCGCTACACCTTC,CASSSGSRDPRYTF
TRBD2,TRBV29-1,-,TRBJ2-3,TGCAGCGTTGGGCCGACTAGCGGACGGACAGATACGCAGTATTTT,CSVGPTSGRTDTQYF
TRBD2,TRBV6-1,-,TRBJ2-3,TGTGCCAGCAGAGTATTTAGCGGGGGGGGAGATACGCAGTATTTT,CASRVFSGGGDTQYF
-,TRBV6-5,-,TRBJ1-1,TGTGCCAGCAGCCAGGGGAGAAACACTGAAGCTTTCTTT,CASSQGRNTEAFF
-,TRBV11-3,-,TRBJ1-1,TGTGCCAGCAGCCTAAATTTGGTCACTGAAGCTTTCTTT,CASSLNLVTEAFF
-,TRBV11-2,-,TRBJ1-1,TGTGCCAGCAGCTTAGATTCCAGGTTGAACACTGAAGCTTTCTTT,CASSLDSRLNTEAFF
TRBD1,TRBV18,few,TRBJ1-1,TGTGCCAGCTCATCGCCGCCAGGGGGCTGGTCGAACACTGAAGCTTTCTTT,CASSSPPGGWSNTEAFF